The rows below give T cell receptor beta chains drawn from one sample of a study of blood T cell repertoires in COVID-19. Here immunoSEQ multiplex PCR was the method, and the copy in TCRdb shows in-frame clones only, minus some. The table lists 400,000 or so clones, approximately 85% of them singletons. Sequenced sample: PBMCs or T cells enriched from blood (not recorded which). These receptors were taken from a middle-aged woman with acute COVID-19. Both conserved end residues are part of each CDR3. The order of the fields is clone size, D gene, J gene, V gene, CDR3 protein, CDR3 DNA. A D gene is named only where the DNA matches it firmly. Clone size is shown for a subset of rows, as once, few, many or a class of expanded clone.

-	-	TRBJ1-3	TRBV5-4	CASSTSATGQGNTIYF	TGTGCCAGCAGCACATCTGCAACAGGGCAAGGAAACACCATATATTTT
-	-	TRBJ2-5	TRBV24-1	CATSAMGEETQYF	TGTGCCACCAGTGCGATGGGAGAAGAGACCCAGTACTTC
-	-	TRBJ1-3	TRBV6-6	CASSYGGSGNTIYF	TGTGCCAGCAGTTACGGGGGCAGTGGAAACACCATATATTTT
-	TRBD2	TRBJ2-7	TRBV27	CASSFRAFGGGSLSYEQYF	TGTGCCAGCAGTTTTCGGGCATTTGGCGGGGGGTCCCTTTCTTACGAGCAGTACTTC
-	TRBD1	TRBJ1-6	TRBV5-1	CAREETGESSPLHF	TGCGCCAGAGAGGAGACAGGGGAAAGTTCACCCCTCCACTTT
-	TRBD1	TRBJ2-3	TRBV10-1	CASSETYRGPFTDTQYF	TGCGCCAGCAGTGAGACTTACAGGGGGCCTTTTACAGATACGCAGTATTTT
-	-	TRBJ2-3	TRBV24-1	CATSVKGGGTDTQYF	TGTGCCACCAGTGTGAAGGGAGGTGGGACAGATACGCAGTATTTT
-	TRBD1	TRBJ1-2	TRBV27	CASSFSRQGTHGYTF	TGTGCCAGCAGTTTCTCTAGACAGGGGACCCATGGCTACACCTTC
-	-	TRBJ1-6	TRBV11-2	CASSLGQINNSPLHF	TGTGCCAGCAGCTTAGGCCAGATAAATAATTCACCCCTCCACTTT
-	-	TRBJ1-1	TRBV6-5	CAITAGGTEAFF	TGTGCCATAACGGCAGGTGGGACTGAAGCTTTCTTT
-	-	TRBJ1-4	TRBV7-6	CASSLEALGGGKLFF	TGTGCCAGCAGCTTAGAGGCCCTCGGGGGAGGGAAACTGTTTTTT
few	TRBD1	TRBJ1-1	TRBV5-4	CASSGPGTGVGTEAFF	TGTGCCAGCAGCGGTCCAGGGACAGGGGTGGGCACTGAAGCTTTCTTT
-	-	TRBJ2-1	TRBV10-1	CASSANYNEQFF	TGCGCCAGCAGCGCTAACTACAATGAGCAGTTCTTC
-	TRBD2	TRBJ2-1	TRBV27	CASSYGTSGYNEQFF	TGTGCCAGCAGTTATGGGACTAGCGGGTACAATGAGCAGTTCTTC
-	TRBD2	TRBJ2-3	TRBV11-3	CASSPGTSGRTDTQYF	TGTGCCAGCAGCCCGGGGACTAGCGGCCGCACAGATACGCAGTATTTT
-	-	TRBJ2-1	TRBV6-5	CASRRQGDSEQFF	TGTGCCAGCAGGAGGCAGGGTGATTCTGAGCAGTTCTTC